Reported below is one TCR beta chain. Its antigen is not identified. This record belongs to a study of T cells in localized non-small cell lung cancer. General study points: A median of around 52 clones ranked among the top 100 in tumor appeared in adjacent lung. Patients showing higher blood T cell density tended to see longer overall survival. Peak T cell clonality was found in uninvolved adjacent lung, exceeding tumor. Without multi-region sequencing, intratumor heterogeneity could not be excluded.

CDR1 and CDR2 (germline): MNHEY, SMNVEV (reference sequence). Trimming cost V 6 bases and J 1 base, with 3 bases left between them. The CDR3 length is 12 residues. Profiling relied on immunoSEQ multiplex PCR, and the TCRdb table lists in-frame clones only, not all of them. The data hold fewer than 20,000 clones, with about 88% observed a single time. The sample consisted of peripheral blood, taken before any cancer treatment. This TCR was recovered from a female donor of 60 years or more with stage III squamous cell lung carcinoma. V usage is TRBV27 and J usage is TRBJ2-2; D not certain. CDR3 amino acids: CASSRNTGELFF. In nucleotides, the CDR3 is TGTGCCAGCAGCAGGAACACCGGGGAGCTGTTTTTT.